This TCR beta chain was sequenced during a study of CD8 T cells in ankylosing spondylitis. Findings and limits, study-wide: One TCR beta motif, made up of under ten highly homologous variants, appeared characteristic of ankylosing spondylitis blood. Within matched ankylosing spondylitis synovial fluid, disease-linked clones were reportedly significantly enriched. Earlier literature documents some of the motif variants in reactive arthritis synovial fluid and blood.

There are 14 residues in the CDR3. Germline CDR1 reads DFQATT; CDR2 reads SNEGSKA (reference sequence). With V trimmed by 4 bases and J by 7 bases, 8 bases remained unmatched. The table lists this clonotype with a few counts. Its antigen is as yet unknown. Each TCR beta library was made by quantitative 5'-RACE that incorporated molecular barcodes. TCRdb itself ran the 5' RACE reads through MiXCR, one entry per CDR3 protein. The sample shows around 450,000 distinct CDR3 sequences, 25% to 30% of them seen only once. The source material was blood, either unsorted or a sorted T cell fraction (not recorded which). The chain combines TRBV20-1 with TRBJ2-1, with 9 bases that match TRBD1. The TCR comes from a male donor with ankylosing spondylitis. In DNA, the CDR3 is TGCAGTGCTACTCCGGGACAGGGAGGTAATGAGCAGTTCTTC. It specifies CSATPGQGGNEQFF.